One T cell receptor beta chain is described in this entry. The sample comes from a study of T cells in Graves' hyperthyroidism and ophthalmopathy. Researchers took RNA transcripts and amplified the TCR beta CDR3 regions from them. First-round RT-PCR of the TCR CDR3 relied on the HTBI primer set. TCRdb independently ran MiXCR on the multiplex PCR reads; one entry per CDR3 protein. The sample shows roughly 100,000 distinct CDR3 sequences, about half of them seen only once. The CDR3 sequence is 19 residues long. Per the germline V gene, CDR1 is DFQATT and CDR2 is SNEGSKA (reference sequence). The V gene end was trimmed by 3 bases and the J gene end by 0 bases; junction bases not matched to a gene: 19.

Specimen: blood. The chain couples TRBV20-1 to TRBJ2-7; 8 nucleotides agree with TRBD2. The TCR was taken from a middle-aged man with Graves' hyperthyroidism. The CDR3 reads CSARGVSGIAPPCSYEQYF. The CDR3 coding sequence is TGCAGTGCTAGGGGGGTTAGCGGGATTGCACCTCCGTGCTCCTACGAGCAGTACTTC.